What follows are 9 T cell receptor beta chains derived from one specimen sequenced in a study of cytomegalovirus exposure and HLA in healthy donors. The table came from immunoSEQ multiplex PCR; TCRdb's copy has only in-frame clones and leaves some out. The sample holds 180,000 or so clones, around 86% seen once. The material sequenced was PBMCs. The receptors stem from a young man in good health and CMV-seropositive.

The chain combines TRBV27 with TRBJ2-7, with 8 bases fitting TRBD1. J gave up 6 bases and V 3 bases, and 13 bases lay outside the gene matches. Germline CDR1 MNHEY, CDR2 SMNVEV (reference sequence). The CDR3 sequence is 16 residues long. The DNA of the CDR3 is TGTGCCAGCAGTTTTTTCATAGGACAGGGTTTCTCCGAGCAGTACTTC. As protein: CASSFFIGQGFSEQYF.

The V and J genes are TRBV5-6 and TRBJ1-5; D may be TRBD1 (5 bases). Trimming took 0 bases from V and 6 from J, leaving 13 bases between them. Germline V CDR1 and CDR2: SGHDT, YYEEEE. The CDR3 runs 15 residues. The CDR3 DNA reads TGTGCCAGCAGCTTGGGTGGCAGGGATGGTCAGCCCCAGCATTTT. Encoded protein: CASSLGGRDGQPQHF.

V usage is TRBV5-1 and J usage is TRBJ2-1; the match to TRBD1 covers 8 bases. V lost 2 bases, J lost 1 base, and 8 bases stayed unmatched. The CDR3 is 17 amino acids. The germline V gene encodes CDR1 SGHRS and CDR2 YFSETQ. The DNA of the CDR3 is TGCGCCAGCAGCTTTTATAACAGGGGGTGGTCCTACAATGAGCAGTTCTTC. This sequence encodes CASSFYNRGWSYNEQFF.

This clone was detected only once. This CDR3 reads CASSLAASDTQYF. In nucleotides, the CDR3 is TGCGCCAGCAGCTTGGCCGCGTCAGATACGCAGTATTTT. The chain is built from TRBV5-1 and TRBJ2-3; D is uncertain. The germline CDR1 and CDR2 sequences are SGHRS and YFSETQ. The germline V and J ends were trimmed by 0 bases and 4 bases, with 6 bases remaining between them. The CDR3 spans 13 residues.

V gene TRBV9 combines with J gene TRBJ2-1; possibly TRBD2 for D (5 bases). Trimming shortened V by 0 bases and J by 0 bases, and 7 bases separated the two germline ends. Germline CDR1 is SGDLS and CDR2 is YYNGEE. This CDR3 has 15 residues. CDR3 bases: TGTGCCAGCAGCGTAGGTGGAGGCTCCTACAATGAGCAGTTCTTC. Its translation is CASSVGGGSYNEQFF.

The V call is TRBV13, the J call TRBJ2-3, with 11 bases identical to TRBD2. Looked up from germline, CDR1 is PRHDT and CDR2 is FYEKMQ (reference sequence). This CDR3 region has 16 residues. Trimming removed 5 bases from V and 5 bases from J; junction bases left unmatched: 9. Here the CDR3 reads CASSTLTSGRGDTQYF. The DNA for the CDR3 is TGTGCCAGCAGCACCCTAACTAGCGGGAGAGGAGATACGCAGTATTTT.

The rearrangement links TRBV15 to TRBJ2-4, with unresolved D. Germline lookup yields CDR1 LNHNV and CDR2 YYDKDF (reference sequence). Trimming stripped 3 bases from V and 1 base from J, with 10 bases between. The CDR3 sequence is 15 residues long. This CDR3 is CATSSGSRAKNIQYF. Written as DNA, the CDR3 is TGTGCCACCAGCAGTGGGTCTCGCGCCAAAAACATTCAGTACTTC.

V gene TRBV2 combines with J gene TRBJ2-2; D not certain. The ends were cut back, 4 bases at V and 1 base at J, with 7 bases in the middle. Germline CDR1 is SNHLY and CDR2 is FYNNEI. CDR3 length: 14 amino acids. In DNA, the CDR3 is TGTGCCAGCAGTGTGGGCCTGAACACCGGGGAGCTGTTTTTT. It specifies CASSVGLNTGELFF.

The rearrangement joins TRBV27 to TRBJ1-1, with TRBD1 identical over 7 bases. Trimming at V came to 5 bases and at J to 10 bases, leaving 7 bases not matched to a gene. Germline V gene sequence: CDR1 MNHEY, CDR2 SMNVEV (reference sequence). The CDR3 is 12 amino acids. The CDR3: CASSPRTGGAFF. The CDR3 coding sequence is TGTGCCAGCAGTCCTCGGACAGGCGGAGCTTTCTTT.